Shown below are 23 T cell receptor beta chains from a single sample sequenced in a study of identical twins (dated by TCRdb to 2015 to 2016). The library was built by means of 5' RACE. The reads were generated on an Illumina HiSeq 2000. TCRdb reran the public reads through fastp at Q25 and MiXCR, keeping productive beta chains. Each CDR3 protein appears once, grouped with its most common genes and DNA. In all, the sample holds under 900,000 distinct CDR3 sequences, and roughly 12% of those were seen once. Of the sample, around 1.5% falls within the top ten clones. This same sample was also taken into another study, of yellow fever vaccine responses in identical twins.

The sample consisted of PBMCs. The origin of the receptors is a woman between 18 and 29 years old in good health.

This clonotype has just a few counts. CDR3 in amino acids: CASSPPPGLAGRTTGELFF. Here the CDR3 DNA reads TGTGCCAGCAGCCCTCCTCCTGGACTAGCGGGAAGAACCACCGGGGAGCTGTTTTTT. This chain connects TRBV4-2 to TRBJ2-2; 12 bases align to TRBD2. J was trimmed by 4 bases and V by 4 bases; bases with no gene match: 13. The CDR3 is made up of 19 amino acids. CDR1 and CDR2 (germline): LGHNA, YNFKEQ.

This clonotype has a handful of counts. The rearrangement joins TRBV2 to TRBJ2-2; 9 nucleotides align to TRBD2. Looked up from germline, CDR1 is SNHLY and CDR2 is FYNNEI. V was clipped by 0 bases and J by 1 base; unmatched bases: 9. The CDR3 runs 19 residues. CDR3 amino acids: CASSEALRPSGMNTGELFF. In nucleotides, the CDR3 is TGTGCCAGCAGTGAAGCGCTTCGGCCTAGCGGGATGAACACCGGGGAGCTGTTTTTT.

The chain carries TRBV9 and TRBJ1-1; D is unresolved. The CDR3 has 14 amino acids. The germline V gene has CDR1 SGDLS and CDR2 YYNGEE. V dropped 2 bases and J dropped 3 bases, with 11 bases sitting between them. The CDR3 sequence: CASSVGREHTEAFF. CDR3 nucleotides: TGTGCCAGCAGCGTGGGAAGAGAGCACACTGAAGCTTTCTTT.

This clonotype was seen a few times. The rearrangement links TRBV11-2 to TRBJ2-7; D may be TRBD2 (6 bases). This CDR3 spans 15 amino acids. Germline V gene data show CDR1 as SGHAT and CDR2 as FQNNGV. V was clipped by 2 bases and J by 2 bases, with 13 bases between them. CDR3 protein: CASSLREEITYEQYF. In DNA, the CDR3 is TGTGCCAGCAGCTTAAGGGAGGAAATCACCTACGAGCAGTACTTC.

The rearrangement uses TRBV5-1 and TRBJ2-2; no firm D call. Looked up from germline, CDR1 is SGHRS and CDR2 is YFSETQ. CDR3 size: 15 residues. V was trimmed by 3 bases and J by 3 bases, leaving 12 bases between them. The CDR3 bases are TGCGCCAGCAGCTCTTGGTTAGTGGACACCGGGGAGCTGTTTTTT. Its protein is CASSSWLVDTGELFF.

The rearrangement joins TRBV6-1 to TRBJ2-3, with 12 bases aligning to TRBD2. J gave up 2 bases and V 5 bases, and 5 bases lay outside the gene matches. The germline V gene encodes CDR1 MNHNS and CDR2 SASEGT. The CDR3 consists of 16 residues. CDR3 nucleotides: TGTGCCAGCAGTAAACTAGCGGGGGGTAACACAGATACGCAGTATTTT. Amino acids: CASSKLAGGNTDTQYF.

This clonotype was counted ten times or more. The chain is built from TRBV10-3 and TRBJ2-1; D possibly corresponds to TRBD2 (6 bases). V dropped 0 bases and J dropped 5 bases, with 11 bases sitting between them. Germline CDR1 reads ENHRY; CDR2 reads SYGVKD. The CDR3 contains 15 residues. CDR3 protein: CAISESRGADNEQFF. Here the CDR3 DNA reads TGTGCCATCAGTGAGTCTCGCGGGGCGGACAATGAGCAGTTCTTC.

This clonotype was found a few times. Written as DNA, the CDR3 is TGTGCCAGCAGCCTGGTCAGCGGGGGAGGAACCGGGGAGCTGTTTTTT. Amino acids: CASSLVSGGGTGELFF. The chain employs TRBV3-1 and TRBJ2-2, with 8 bases matching TRBD2. Germline loops: CDR1 LGHDT, CDR2 YNNKEL (reference sequence). V shed 4 bases, J shed 5 bases, and the junction held 9 bases outside the gene matches. The CDR3 runs to 16 residues.

The chain combines TRBV20-1 with TRBJ2-2; D is possibly TRBD1 or TRBD2 (5 bases each). The germline V gene encodes CDR1 DFQATT and CDR2 SNEGSKA (reference sequence). The CDR3 totals 14 residues. V was cut by 3 bases and J by 4 bases, with 12 bases left in between. As DNA, the CDR3 is TGCAGTGCTAGTACGGGGCTCGGCACCGGGGAGCTGTTTTTT. The encoded protein is CSASTGLGTGELFF.

In this sample, this clonotype turned up a few times. The V gene is TRBV24-1, the J gene TRBJ2-2, with D perhaps matching TRBD2 (5 bases). CDR3 size: 14 residues. V was pared by 9 bases and J by 3 bases, with 13 bases between. The V gene's germline CDR1 is KGHDR and CDR2 SFDVKD. For the CDR3, the DNA is TGTGCCACCGGAGGCCTTGGGGACACCGGGGAGCTGTTTTTT. Protein sequence: CATGGLGDTGELFF.

The genes are TRBV28 and TRBJ1-2; 7 bases fit TRBD1. CDR1 is MDHEN, CDR2 SYDVKM, per germline. This CDR3 has 15 amino acids. J gave up 3 bases and V 5 bases, and 9 bases lay outside the gene matches. Written as DNA, the CDR3 is TGTGCCAGCAGTACGCCGACAGGGACCCACTATGGCTACACCTTC. Translated: CASSTPTGTHYGYTF.

This clonotype was seen more than once but under ten times. V gene TRBV19 combines with J gene TRBJ1-2; 10 positions agree with TRBD1. The V segment lost 5 bases and the J segment 6 bases; nucleotides outside the gene matches: 6. Germline values: CDR1 LNHDA, CDR2 SQIVND (reference sequence). The CDR3 loop spans 14 amino acids. DNA for the CDR3: TGTGCCAGTAGTTCCGGGACAGGGGTGAATGGCTACACCTTC. This gives the protein CASSSGTGVNGYTF.

The sample holds many counts of this clonotype. The chain couples TRBV5-1 to TRBJ2-7, with no clear D. Between the trimmed V and J ends, which lost 5 bases and 4 bases, there was a span of 13 bases. The CDR3 runs to 13 residues. Germline V gene data show CDR1 as SGHRS and CDR2 as YFSETQ. The CDR3 coding sequence is TGCGCCAGCAGTGGAAATAGTGGGTACGAGCAGTACTTC. Protein: CASSGNSGYEQYF.

This clonotype was counted between two and nine times. This rearrangement joins TRBV5-1 to TRBJ2-2; 9 bases align to TRBD1. Germline CDR1 SGHRS, CDR2 YFSETQ. V was clipped by 2 bases and J by 1 base; unmatched bases: 12. The length of the CDR3 is 19 residues. CDR3 DNA sequence: TGCGCCAGCAGCTTCCCCCCAGGGACAGGGACGAGGAACACCGGGGAGCTGTTTTTT. Amino acid sequence: CASSFPPGTGTRNTGELFF.

The table lists this clonotype with many counts. The chain joins TRBV5-1 to TRBJ1-4; no clear D. CDR3 length: 15 amino acids. The germline V gene encodes CDR1 SGHRS and CDR2 YFSETQ. The ends were cut back, 3 bases at V and 5 bases at J, with 14 bases in the middle. CDR3 sequence: CASSSHGNANEKLFF. The CDR3 coding sequence is TGCGCCAGCAGCTCCCACGGGAACGCAAATGAAAAACTGTTTTTT.

The table lists this clonotype with a few counts. The V call is TRBV10-3, the J call TRBJ1-5, with a weak D call TRBD1 (5 bases). The CDR3 covers 15 residues. CDR1 and CDR2 (germline): ENHRY, SYGVKD. The V and J ends lost 0 bases and 2 bases respectively, with 8 bases between them. The chain's CDR3 is CAISESQGRNQPQHF. CDR3 DNA: TGTGCCATCAGTGAGTCTCAGGGTCGCAATCAGCCCCAGCATTTT.

This chain links TRBV6-1 with TRBJ1-5, with 11 bases lining up with TRBD1. CDR3 length: 16 amino acids. Germline lookup yields CDR1 MNHNS and CDR2 SASEGT. The junction had 7 bases not matched to a gene; V was cut back by 4 bases and J by 5 bases. The CDR3 DNA sequence: TGTGCCAGCAGTGCTATGCCGGGACAGGGGGATCAGCCCCAGCATTTT. Protein product: CASSAMPGQGDQPQHF.

This clonotype was detected many times. The gene calls are TRBV16 and TRBJ1-4; D ambiguous. The CDR3 runs 15 residues. Looked up from germline, CDR1 is KGHSY and CDR2 is FQNENV. The germline V and J ends were trimmed by 0 bases and 5 bases, with 10 bases remaining between them. In DNA form, the CDR3 reads TGTGCCAGCAGCCAATCTACAGTCCCCAATGAAAAACTGTTTTTT. Translating it yields CASSQSTVPNEKLFF.

There are a few counts of this clonotype. The CDR3 is CASSPIGLAKNEQFF. Written as DNA, the CDR3 is TGTGCCAGCAGCCCTATTGGCCTAGCTAAGAATGAGCAGTTCTTC. The V call is TRBV6-1, the J call TRBJ2-1; TRBD2 might be the D (5 bases). The CDR3 covers 15 residues. Germline loops: CDR1 MNHNS, CDR2 SASEGT. V was shortened by 6 bases and J by 7 bases, with 19 bases between the two germline ends.

The chain is built from TRBV29-1 and TRBJ1-2; D gene unclear. Deletions cut 4 bases from V and 0 bases from J, with 6 bases between. The CDR3 length is 12 residues. Looked up from germline, CDR1 is SQVTM and CDR2 is ANQGSEA. The CDR3 region has the DNA TGCAGCGTTGCCATCGCTAACTATGGCTACACCTTC. Translating it yields CSVAIANYGYTF.

This clonotype has only one observation. The chain uses TRBV29-1 and TRBJ1-1; TRBD1 aligns across 11 bases. This CDR3 contains 15 residues. The V and J ends lost 2 bases and 7 bases, in that order; junction bases with no gene match: 9. Looked up from germline, CDR1 is SQVTM and CDR2 is ANQGSEA. The CDR3 DNA reads as TGCAGCGTTGAATGGGACAGGGGGTCCCCTTTTGAAGCTTTCTTT. It yields the protein CSVEWDRGSPFEAFF. Filled out from reference TRBV29-1 and TRBJ1-1, the complete variable domain reads SAVISQKPSRDICQRGTSLTIQCQVDSQVTMMFWYRQQPGQSLTLIATANQGSEATYESGFVIDKFPISRPNLTFSTLTVSNMSPEDSSIYLCSVEWDRGSPFEAFFGQGTRLTVV.

This clonotype was seen only a few times. This sequence joins TRBV5-4 and TRBJ2-7; D remains unclear. This CDR3 is 14 amino acids long. Germline values: CDR1 SGHNT, CDR2 YYREEE (reference sequence). Trimming took off 4 bases at V and 2 bases at J, with 13 bases between the two ends. CDR3 residues: CASSHSNSPYEQYV. The CDR3 region has the DNA TGTGCCAGCAGCCACAGCAATTCCCCCTACGAGCAGTACGTC.

The chain carries TRBV5-1 and TRBJ1-6; possible D gene TRBD1, 6 bases. The V end was cut by 1 base, the J end by 7 bases, with 15 bases between. The CDR3 covers 16 residues. Per germline, CDR1 SGHRS and CDR2 YFSETQ. The CDR3 bases are TGCGCCAGCAGCTTGAATCAGGGGTCTATGAATTCACCCCTCCACTTT. Translating gives CASSLNQGSMNSPLHF.